This T cell receptor (beta chain) was sequenced during a study of shared clonotypes between healthy human individuals. This CDR3 is 13 amino acids long. Germline V gene lookup returns CDR1 MNHEY and CDR2 SMNVEV (reference sequence). V was pared by 6 bases and J by 11 bases, with 9 bases of the junction left unmatched. The table came from immunoSEQ multiplex PCR; TCRdb's copy has only in-frame clones and leaves some out. The data show hundreds of thousands of clones, 85% to 95% seen once. Details on this clone: Antigen unknown.

Findings and caveats of the study: An expected dependence of interdonor clonotype sharing on sequencing depth was noted. Shared clonotypes across all four donors exceeded non-shared ones in generation probability.

Naive-designated CD8 cells lacked CD45RO, were positively enriched for CCR7, and omitted terminally differentiated effector memory CD45RA+ cells. The source is a woman aged 25 to 39 in good health. Material: naive CD8+ T cells sorted from blood. The V gene is TRBV27, the J gene TRBJ1-4, with TRBD1 matching over 7 bases. CDR3 sequence (DNA): TGTGCCAGCAGGAGGGGGACAGACCTTAAACTGTTTTTT. Its translation is CASRRGTDLKLFF.